The rows below give T cell receptor beta chains drawn from one sample of a study of identical twins. TCRdb ran MiXCR on the 5' RACE reads and lists one entry per CDR3 protein. The table has hundreds of thousands of distinct CDR3 sequences, 15% to 20% seen once. The same sample was also studied in work on T cells expressing NK-cell markers.

The sequenced sample consisted of PBMCs. These receptors all come from a woman younger than 30 in good health. CDR3s include the opening cysteine and the closing phenylalanine or tryptophan. A D gene is named only where the DNA matches it firmly. Where a row states a size, it is once, few, many or the class of an expanded clone; other rows omit it.

>TRBJ2-7|15|.|.|TRBV7-9
TGTGCCAGCAGCTTTCCCGACAGGCCCTTTTACGAGCAGTACTTC
CASSFPDRPFYEQYF
>TRBJ2-2|16|few|TRBD2|TRBV11-2
TGTGCCAGCAGCAGACTAGCGGGATTCTTCACCGGGGAGCTGTTTTTT
CASSRLAGFFTGELFF
>TRBJ2-5|13|.|.|TRBV18
TGTGCCAGCTCACCAGGGATACGGGAGACCCAGTACTTC
CASSPGIRETQYF
>TRBJ2-3|14|few|TRBD2|TRBV20-1
TGCAGTGCGAGGACGGGGGGACCTAAAGATACGCAGTATTTT
CSARTGGPKDTQYF
>TRBJ2-3|13|.|.|TRBV20-1
TGCAGTGCTAGCCGGCGGTACACAGATACGCAGTATTTT
CSASRRYTDTQYF
>TRBJ2-3|17|.|.|TRBV20-1
TGCAGTGCTAGAGATCCACGAGTGGGGGACAGCACAGATACGCAGTATTTT
CSARDPRVGDSTDTQYF
>TRBJ2-1|14|.|.|TRBV2
TGTGCCAGCATAGCCAGGGCGACTACAGTTGAGCAGTTCTTC
CASIARATTVEQFF
>TRBJ2-1|14|.|TRBD2|TRBV20-1
TGCAGTGCTTGGATAGCGGGAGGGCTTGGTGAGCAGTTCTTC
CSAWIAGGLGEQFF
>TRBJ2-1|13|few|.|TRBV27
TGTGCCAGCAGTTTAGTGGCGGCTGTTGAGCAGTTCTTC
CASSLVAAVEQFF
>TRBJ2-7|13|few|.|TRBV7-9
TGTGCCAGCAGCTTAGCGTACGGTGAGGAGCAGTACTTC
CASSLAYGEEQYF
>TRBJ2-5|15|.|.|TRBV10-3
TGTGCCATCAGTGACCCTAAAGGAGGAGGCGGGACCCAGTACTTC
CAISDPKGGGGTQYF
>TRBJ2-1|16|few|TRBD2|TRBV29-1
TGCAGCGTTGCCTTCCCCAGCGGGAGGGTAGGGAATGAGCAGTTCTTC
CSVAFPSGRVGNEQFF
>TRBJ2-1|16|few|TRBD2|TRBV20-1
TGCAGTGCTAGAGATAGCCCAGCGGGAGTAACAAATGAGCAGTTCTTC
CSARDSPAGVTNEQFF
>TRBJ2-7|16|.|.|TRBV20-1
TGCAGTGCTAGACGCTATAGCTCCCAGGGTACCTACGAGCAGTACTTC
CSARRYSSQGTYEQYF
>TRBJ2-1|14|.|.|TRBV7-3
TGTGCCAGCAGCTTGACGGACGCCTACAATGAGCAGTTCTTC
CASSLTDAYNEQFF
>TRBJ1-1|12|.|.|TRBV6-1
TGTGCCAGCCGTTTTAGGAACACTGAAGCTTTCTTT
CASRFRNTEAFF
>TRBJ1-1|13|.|.|TRBV6-6
TGTGCCAGCAATAGGCAGCTGAACACTGAAGCTTTCTTT
CASNRQLNTEAFF
>TRBJ2-3|15|few|TRBD2|TRBV7-9
TGTGCCAGCAGCTTGAGCGGGACCTACGATCCAACGCAGTATTTT
CASSLSGTYDPTQYF
>TRBJ2-7|12|few|TRBD1|TRBV7-9
TGTGCCAGCAGCCCGGGGACAGGGGGCGCCTACTTC
CASSPGTGGAYF
>TRBJ2-3|15|few|.|TRBV7-2
TGTGCCAGCAGCTTAAGGTCAGGGGTCACAGATACGCAGTATTTT
CASSLRSGVTDTQYF
>TRBJ2-1|16|few|.|TRBV10-3
TGTGCCATCAGTGAGTCTCCTAGAAGTTCCTACAATGAGCAGTTCTTC
CAISESPRSSYNEQFF
>TRBJ2-1|12|.|.|TRBV20-1
TGCAGTGCTTCGCGGCCTCTAGGTGAGCAGTTCTTC
CSASRPLGEQFF
>TRBJ1-4|15|.|.|TRBV5-1
TGCGCCAGCAGCTTGCGTCCTGTACTTAATGAAAAACTGTTTTTT
CASSLRPVLNEKLFF
>TRBJ2-1|16|.|.|TRBV7-9
TGTGCCAGCAGCTTCGGGGCAATGGCTCCCTCTAGTGAGCAGTTCTTC
CASSFGAMAPSSEQFF
>TRBJ2-7|14|.|TRBD2|TRBV29-1
TGCAGCGTTAAAGTTGCGGGACTAGCGGGAGTGCAGTACTTC
CSVKVAGLAGVQYF
>TRBJ1-1|11|.|.|TRBV29-1
TGCAGCGCAGACAAGAACACTGAAGCTTTCTTT
CSADKNTEAFF
>TRBJ2-2|15|.|.|TRBV7-9
TGTGCCAGCAGCTTACTCTTTCACAGCTCTGGGGAGCTGTTTTTT
CASSLLFHSSGELFF
>TRBJ2-7|16|.|.|TRBV5-1
TGCGCCAGCAGCTTGGCCACGACAGACACCTCCTACGAGCAGTACTTC
CASSLATTDTSYEQYF
>TRBJ2-5|16|.|.|TRBV5-5
TGTGCCAGCAGCCCGACTGGGGCAGCCAAACAAGAGACCCAGTACTTC
CASSPTGAAKQETQYF
>TRBJ2-1|14|few|TRBD2|TRBV19
TGTGCCAGTCAAGAGCGGGAGCCCTACAATGAGCAGTTCTTC
CASQEREPYNEQFF
>TRBJ2-1|15|.|TRBD2|TRBV10-1
TGCGCCAGCAGTGTTAGACTAGCAGATTACAATGAGCAGTTCTTC
CASSVRLADYNEQFF
>TRBJ1-5|15|few|.|TRBV12-3/TRBV12-4
TGTGCCAGCAGAATTGGGACCCAGGGCAATCAGCCCCAGCATTTT
CASRIGTQGNQPQHF
>TRBJ2-7|16|few|.|TRBV7-8
TGTGCCAGCAGCTGGAGAGGAGGATATAGCTCCTACGAGCAGTACTTC
CASSWRGGYSSYEQYF
>TRBJ2-2|16|.|.|TRBV5-1
TGCGCCAGCACCATGACGTCTACCTGGAACACCGGGGAGCTGTTTTTT
CASTMTSTWNTGELFF
>TRBJ2-5|14|.|TRBD2|TRBV20-1
TGCAGTGCTAGACCCCCAGCGGGAGGTGGGACCCAGTACTTC
CSARPPAGGGTQYF
>TRBJ2-7|13|.|.|TRBV7-9
TGTGCCAGCAGCGCAAGCGGATCCTACGAGCAGTACTTC
CASSASGSYEQYF
>TRBJ2-3|14|many|TRBD2|TRBV20-1
TGCAGTGCTAGATACCCTTTACTAGCGGATACGCAGTATTTT
CSARYPLLADTQYF
>TRBJ2-1|17|.|TRBD1|TRBV7-6
TGTGCCAGCAGCTTAGGACAGGGGCTTAGATCTAACAATGAGCAGTTCTTC
CASSLGQGLRSNNEQFF
>TRBJ2-1|15|once|TRBD1|TRBV5-1
TGCGCCAGCAGCCCAACGACAGGGACAGGGAATGGGCAGTTCTTC
CASSPTTGTGNGQFF
>TRBJ2-1|12|.|.|TRBV15
TGTGCCACCAGCAGAGATCCCCCGGTGCAGTTCTTC
CATSRDPPVQFF
>TRBJ2-1|12|.|TRBD1|TRBV12-3/TRBV12-4
TGTGCCAGCAGTAAATGGACAGGGGGCCGGTTCTTC
CASSKWTGGRFF
>TRBJ2-5|15|few|.|TRBV7-2
TGTGCCAGCAGCCCCCCGTTGGGTATTCAAGAGACCCAGTACTTC
CASSPPLGIQETQYF
>TRBJ2-5|15|many|.|TRBV15
TGTGCCACCAGCAGAGATCAACAGCCACAAGAGACCCAGTACTTC
CATSRDQQPQETQYF
>TRBJ2-7|13|.|.|TRBV13
TGTGCCAGCAGCCGAGGACGGATCTACGAGCAGTACTTC
CASSRGRIYEQYF
>TRBJ2-1|17|.|TRBD2|TRBV20-1
TGCAGTGCTAGAGTTACCGGGGCTAGCGGGATACTTGGAGAGCAGTTCTTC
CSARVTGASGILGEQFF
>TRBJ1-2|14|few|TRBD1|TRBV11-2
TGTGCCAGCAGCTTATCAGGGGGCGCGAAAGGCTACACCTTC
CASSLSGGAKGYTF
>TRBJ2-7|13|few|TRBD1|TRBV7-3
TGTGCCAGCAGCTCGGACAGGGGACAAGAGCAGTACTTC
CASSSDRGQEQYF
>TRBJ1-4|17|.|.|TRBV4-3
TGCGCCAGCAGCCAAGATTCGGGGGGTTCGCCTAATGAAAAACTGTTTTTT
CASSQDSGGSPNEKLFF
>TRBJ2-1|15|.|TRBD2|TRBV12-3/TRBV12-4
TGTGCCAGCAGAAGCGGGGGGATTTCCTACAATGAGCAGTTCTTC
CASRSGGISYNEQFF
>TRBJ2-1|12|.|.|TRBV6-2/TRBV6-3
TGTGCCAGCAGTTACTCGATTGGTGAGCAGTTCTTC
CASSYSIGEQFF
>TRBJ2-1|16|few|TRBD2|TRBV7-9
TGTGCCAGCAGCTTAGAGACTAGCGGGGGGGCAGGTGAGCAGTTCTTC
CASSLETSGGAGEQFF
>TRBJ1-4|15|.|.|TRBV11-3
TGTGCCAGCAGCGCGGGGGGATCAACTAATGAAAAACTGTTTTTT
CASSAGGSTNEKLFF